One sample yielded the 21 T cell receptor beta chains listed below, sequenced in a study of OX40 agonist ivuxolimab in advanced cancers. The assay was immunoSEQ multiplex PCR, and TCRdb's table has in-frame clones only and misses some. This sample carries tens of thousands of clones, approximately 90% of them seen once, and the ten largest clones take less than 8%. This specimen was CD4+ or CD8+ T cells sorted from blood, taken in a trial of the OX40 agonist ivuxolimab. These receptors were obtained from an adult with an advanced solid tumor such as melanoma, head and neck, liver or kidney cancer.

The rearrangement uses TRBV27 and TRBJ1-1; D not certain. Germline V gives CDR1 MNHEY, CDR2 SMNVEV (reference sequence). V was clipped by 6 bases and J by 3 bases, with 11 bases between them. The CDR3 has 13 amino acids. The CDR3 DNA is TGTGCCAGCAGCATCGGGGTTCACACTGAAGCTTTCTTT. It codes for CASSIGVHTEAFF.

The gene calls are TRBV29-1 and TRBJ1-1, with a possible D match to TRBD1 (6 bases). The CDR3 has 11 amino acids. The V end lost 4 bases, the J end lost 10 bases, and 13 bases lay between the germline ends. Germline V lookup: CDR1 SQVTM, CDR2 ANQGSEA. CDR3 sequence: CSVGDNNGAFF. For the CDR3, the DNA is TGCAGCGTTGGGGACAACAATGGAGCTTTCTTT.

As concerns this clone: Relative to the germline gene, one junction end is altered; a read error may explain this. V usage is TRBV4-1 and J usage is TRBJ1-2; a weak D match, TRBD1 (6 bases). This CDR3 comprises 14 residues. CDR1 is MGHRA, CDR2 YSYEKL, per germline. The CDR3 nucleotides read TGCGTCAGCAGCCAAGATGGGGGGGCTATAGGCTACACCTTC. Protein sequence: CVSSQDGGAIGYTF.

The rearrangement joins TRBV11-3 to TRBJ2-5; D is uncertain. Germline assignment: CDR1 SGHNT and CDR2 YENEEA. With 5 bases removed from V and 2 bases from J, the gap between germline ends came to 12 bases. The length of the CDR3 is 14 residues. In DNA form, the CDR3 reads TGTGCCAGCAGCAGGATAGAGCAGCAAGAGACCCAGTACTTC. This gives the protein CASSRIEQQETQYF.

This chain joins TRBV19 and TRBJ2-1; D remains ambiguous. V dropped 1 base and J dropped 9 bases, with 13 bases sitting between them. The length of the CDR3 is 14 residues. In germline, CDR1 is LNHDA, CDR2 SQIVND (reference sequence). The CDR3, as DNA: TGTGCCAGTAGTATAGTATCCGCAAGTAGTGAGCAGTTCTTC. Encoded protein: CASSIVSASSEQFF. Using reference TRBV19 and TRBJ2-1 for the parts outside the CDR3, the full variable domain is DGGITQSPKYLFRKEGQNVTLSCEQNLNHDAMYWYRQDPGQGLRLIYYSQIVNDFQKGDIAEGYSVSREKKESFPLTVTSAQKNPTAFYLCASSIVSASSEQFFGPGTRLTVL.

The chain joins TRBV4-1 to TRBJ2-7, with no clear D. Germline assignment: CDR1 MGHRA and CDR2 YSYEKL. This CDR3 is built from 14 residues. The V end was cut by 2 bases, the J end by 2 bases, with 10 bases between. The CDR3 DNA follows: TGCGCCAGCAGCCAACCGGCGGTGACCTACGAGCAGTACTTC. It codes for CASSQPAVTYEQYF.

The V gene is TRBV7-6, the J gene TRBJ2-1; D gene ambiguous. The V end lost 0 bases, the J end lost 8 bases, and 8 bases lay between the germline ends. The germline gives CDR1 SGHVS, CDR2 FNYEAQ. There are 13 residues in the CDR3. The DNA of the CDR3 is TGTGCCAGCAGCTTAGCAGTCTATGATGAGCAGTTCTTC. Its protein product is CASSLAVYDEQFF.

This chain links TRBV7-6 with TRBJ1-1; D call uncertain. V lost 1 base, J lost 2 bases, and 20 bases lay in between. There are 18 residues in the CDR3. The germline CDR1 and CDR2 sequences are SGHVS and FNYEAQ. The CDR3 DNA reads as TGTGCCAGCAGCTTAGTAATCCCCAGCGGCAGCCACAACACTGAAGCTTTCTTT. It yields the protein CASSLVIPSGSHNTEAFF.

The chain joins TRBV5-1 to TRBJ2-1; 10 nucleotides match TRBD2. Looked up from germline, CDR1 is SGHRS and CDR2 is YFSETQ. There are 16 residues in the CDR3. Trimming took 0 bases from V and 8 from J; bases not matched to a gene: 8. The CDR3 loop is CASSLGLAGANDEQFF. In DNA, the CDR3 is TGCGCCAGCAGCTTGGGTCTAGCGGGAGCAAACGATGAGCAGTTCTTC.

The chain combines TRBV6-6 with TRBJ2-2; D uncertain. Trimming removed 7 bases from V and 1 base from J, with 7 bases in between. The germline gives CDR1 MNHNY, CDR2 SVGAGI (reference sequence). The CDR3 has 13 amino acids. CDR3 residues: CASTQGNTGELFF. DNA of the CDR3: TGTGCCAGCACGCAAGGGAACACCGGGGAGCTGTTTTTT.

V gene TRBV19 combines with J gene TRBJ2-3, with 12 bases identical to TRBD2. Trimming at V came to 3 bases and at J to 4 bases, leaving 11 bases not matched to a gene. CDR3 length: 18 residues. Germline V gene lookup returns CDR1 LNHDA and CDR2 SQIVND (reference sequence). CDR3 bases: TGTGCCAGTAGTATCTTCCTAGCGGGAGGGCCCCGTGCAGATACGCAGTATTTT. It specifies CASSIFLAGGPRADTQYF.

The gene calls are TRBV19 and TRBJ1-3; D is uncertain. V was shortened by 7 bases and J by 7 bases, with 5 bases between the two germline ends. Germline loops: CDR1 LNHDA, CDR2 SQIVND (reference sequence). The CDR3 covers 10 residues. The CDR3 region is CASMGNTIYF. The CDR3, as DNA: TGTGCCAGTATGGGGAACACCATATATTTT. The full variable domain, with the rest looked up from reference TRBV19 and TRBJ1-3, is DGGITQSPKYLFRKEGQNVTLSCEQNLNHDAMYWYRQDPGQGLRLIYYSQIVNDFQKGDIAEGYSVSREKKESFPLTVTSAQKNPTAFYLCASMGNTIYFGEGSWLTVV.

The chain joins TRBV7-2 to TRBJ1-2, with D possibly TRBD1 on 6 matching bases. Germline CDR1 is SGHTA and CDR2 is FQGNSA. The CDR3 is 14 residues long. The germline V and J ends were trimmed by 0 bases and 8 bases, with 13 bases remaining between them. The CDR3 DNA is TGTGCCAGCAGCTTAGCGGGAGGGGGTAGGGGCTACACCTTC. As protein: CASSLAGGGRGYTF.

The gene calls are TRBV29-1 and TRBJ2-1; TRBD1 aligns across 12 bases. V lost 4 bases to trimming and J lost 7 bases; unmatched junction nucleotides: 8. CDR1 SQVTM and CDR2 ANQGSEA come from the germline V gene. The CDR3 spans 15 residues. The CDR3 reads CSVGSGTGGTNEQFF. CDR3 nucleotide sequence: TGCAGCGTTGGATCCGGGACAGGGGGCACGAATGAGCAGTTCTTC.

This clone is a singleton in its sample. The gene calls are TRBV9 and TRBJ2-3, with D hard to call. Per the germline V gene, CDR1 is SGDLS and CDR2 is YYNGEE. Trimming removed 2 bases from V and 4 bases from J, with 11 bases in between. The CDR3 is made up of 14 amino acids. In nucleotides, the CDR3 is TGTGCCAGCAGCGTGTTTGGAGCGTCAGATACGCAGTATTTT. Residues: CASSVFGASDTQYF.

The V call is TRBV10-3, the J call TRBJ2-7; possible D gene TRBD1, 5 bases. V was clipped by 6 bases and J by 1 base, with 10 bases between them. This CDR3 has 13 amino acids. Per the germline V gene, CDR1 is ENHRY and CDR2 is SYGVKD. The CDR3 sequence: CAISREGSYEQYF. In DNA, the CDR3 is TGTGCCATCAGCAGGGAAGGGTCCTACGAGCAGTACTTC.

The CDR3, as DNA: TGTGCCAGCAGTGACCCTAGGAGGAATAGCAATCAGCCCCAGCATTTT. Its protein is CASSDPRRNSNQPQHF. The rearrangement joins TRBV6-4 to TRBJ1-5; no clear D. This CDR3 region has 16 residues. The V end lost 2 bases, the J end lost 0 bases, and 11 bases lay between the germline ends. Per the germline V gene, CDR1 is MRHNA and CDR2 is SNTAGT.

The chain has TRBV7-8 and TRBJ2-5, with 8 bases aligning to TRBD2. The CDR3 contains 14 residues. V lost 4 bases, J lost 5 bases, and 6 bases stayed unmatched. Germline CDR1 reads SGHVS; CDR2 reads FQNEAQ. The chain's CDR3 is CASSSRGGRETQYF. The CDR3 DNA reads TGTGCCAGCAGCTCGCGGGGCGGGAGGGAGACCCAGTACTTC.

The CDR3 DNA reads as TGTGCCAGTAGTATCGTGGCGGGAGGGCCCTACGAGCAGTACTTC. Amino acid sequence: CASSIVAGGPYEQYF. The chain links TRBV19 to TRBJ2-5; 9 nucleotides match TRBD2. The DNA end favors TRBJ2-7, so the J call may be wrong. The CDR3 is 15 residues long. Germline V CDR1 and CDR2: LNHDA, SQIVND (reference sequence).

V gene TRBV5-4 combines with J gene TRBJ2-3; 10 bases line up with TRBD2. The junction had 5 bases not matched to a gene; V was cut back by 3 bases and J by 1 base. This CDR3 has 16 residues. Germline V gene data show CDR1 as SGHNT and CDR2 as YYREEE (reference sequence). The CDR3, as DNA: TGTGCCAGCAGCTACGGACTAGCGGTCCGCACAGATACGCAGTATTTT. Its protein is CASSYGLAVRTDTQYF.

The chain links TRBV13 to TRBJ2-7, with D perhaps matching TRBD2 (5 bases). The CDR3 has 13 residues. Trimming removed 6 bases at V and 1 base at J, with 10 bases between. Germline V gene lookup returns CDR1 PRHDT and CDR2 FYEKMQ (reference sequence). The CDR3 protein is CASRERTSYEQYF. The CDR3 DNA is TGTGCCAGCAGGGAGAGGACTTCCTACGAGCAGTACTTC.